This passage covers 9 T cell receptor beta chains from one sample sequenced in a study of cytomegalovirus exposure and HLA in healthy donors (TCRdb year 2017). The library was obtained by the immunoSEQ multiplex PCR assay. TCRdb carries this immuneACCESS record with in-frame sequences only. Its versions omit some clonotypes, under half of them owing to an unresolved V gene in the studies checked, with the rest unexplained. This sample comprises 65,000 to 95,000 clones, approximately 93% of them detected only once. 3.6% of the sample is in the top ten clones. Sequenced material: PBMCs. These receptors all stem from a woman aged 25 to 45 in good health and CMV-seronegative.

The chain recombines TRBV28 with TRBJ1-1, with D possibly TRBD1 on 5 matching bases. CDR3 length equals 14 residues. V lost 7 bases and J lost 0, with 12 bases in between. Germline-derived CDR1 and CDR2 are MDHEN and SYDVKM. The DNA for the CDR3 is TGTGCCAGCACGGGTGGGGGGATGAACACTGAAGCTTTCTTT. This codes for CASTGGGMNTEAFF. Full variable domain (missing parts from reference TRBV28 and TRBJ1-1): DVKVTQSSRYLVKRTGEKVFLECVQDMDHENMFWYRQDPGLGLRLIYFSYDVKMKEKGDIPEGYSVSREKKERFSLILESASTNQTSMYLCASTGGGMNTEAFFGQGTRLTVV.

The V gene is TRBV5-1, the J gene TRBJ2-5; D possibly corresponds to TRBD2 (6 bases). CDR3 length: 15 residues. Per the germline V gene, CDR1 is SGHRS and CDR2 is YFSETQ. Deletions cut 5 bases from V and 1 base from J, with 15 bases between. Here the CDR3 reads CASSSTSRSQETQYF. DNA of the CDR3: TGCGCCAGCAGTTCGACTAGTAGGAGCCAAGAGACCCAGTACTTC.

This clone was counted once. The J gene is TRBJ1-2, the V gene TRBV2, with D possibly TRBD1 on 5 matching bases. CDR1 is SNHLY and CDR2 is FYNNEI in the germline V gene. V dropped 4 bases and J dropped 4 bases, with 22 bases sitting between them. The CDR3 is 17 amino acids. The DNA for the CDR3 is TGTGCCAGCAGTGTTTCCAGCCCCGGGGGGACTGTCTATGGCTACACCTTC. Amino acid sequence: CASSVSSPGGTVYGYTF.

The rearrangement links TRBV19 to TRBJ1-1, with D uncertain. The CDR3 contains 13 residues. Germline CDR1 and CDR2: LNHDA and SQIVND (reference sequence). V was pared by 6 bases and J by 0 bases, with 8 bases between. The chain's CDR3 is CASRSAMNTEAFF. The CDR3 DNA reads TGTGCCAGTAGATCAGCGATGAACACTGAAGCTTTCTTT.

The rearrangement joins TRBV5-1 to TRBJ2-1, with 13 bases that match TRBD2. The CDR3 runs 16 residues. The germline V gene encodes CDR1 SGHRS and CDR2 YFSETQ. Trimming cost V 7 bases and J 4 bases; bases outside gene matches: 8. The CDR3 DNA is TGCGCCAGCGGCGACTTACTAGCGGGGGGGTACAATGAGCAGTTCTTC. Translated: CASGDLLAGGYNEQFF.

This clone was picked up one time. The CDR3 reads CASKGDRGFGSPLHF. The CDR3 region has the DNA TGTGCCAGCAAGGGGGATAGGGGCTTCGGTTCACCCCTCCACTTT. The chain uses TRBV6-5 and TRBJ1-6, with D maybe TRBD1 (6 bases). V shed 7 bases and J shed 9 bases, with 19 bases lying between them. The CDR3 consists of 15 residues. CDR1 MNHEY and CDR2 SVGAGI come from the germline V gene.

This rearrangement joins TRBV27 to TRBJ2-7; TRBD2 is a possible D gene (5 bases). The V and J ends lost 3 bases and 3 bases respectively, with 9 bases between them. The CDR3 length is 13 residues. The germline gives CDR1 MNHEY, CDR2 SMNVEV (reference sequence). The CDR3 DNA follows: TGTGCCAGCAGTTTTGACGGGGACTACGAGCAGTACTTC. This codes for CASSFDGDYEQYF.

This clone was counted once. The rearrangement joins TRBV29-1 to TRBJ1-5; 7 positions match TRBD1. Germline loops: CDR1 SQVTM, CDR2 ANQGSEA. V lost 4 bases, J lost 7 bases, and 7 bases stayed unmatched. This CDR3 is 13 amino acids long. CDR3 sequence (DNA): TGCAGCGTTGCTACAGGGGTGGGGCAGCCCCAGCATTTT. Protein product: CSVATGVGQPQHF.

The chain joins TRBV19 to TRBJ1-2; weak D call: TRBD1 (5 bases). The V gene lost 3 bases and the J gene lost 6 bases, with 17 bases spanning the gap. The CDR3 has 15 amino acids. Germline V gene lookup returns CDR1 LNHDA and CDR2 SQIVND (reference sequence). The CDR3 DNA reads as TGTGCCAGTAGTATCCAGGCCGGGGGAAGGCATGGCTACACCTTC. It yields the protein CASSIQAGGRHGYTF.